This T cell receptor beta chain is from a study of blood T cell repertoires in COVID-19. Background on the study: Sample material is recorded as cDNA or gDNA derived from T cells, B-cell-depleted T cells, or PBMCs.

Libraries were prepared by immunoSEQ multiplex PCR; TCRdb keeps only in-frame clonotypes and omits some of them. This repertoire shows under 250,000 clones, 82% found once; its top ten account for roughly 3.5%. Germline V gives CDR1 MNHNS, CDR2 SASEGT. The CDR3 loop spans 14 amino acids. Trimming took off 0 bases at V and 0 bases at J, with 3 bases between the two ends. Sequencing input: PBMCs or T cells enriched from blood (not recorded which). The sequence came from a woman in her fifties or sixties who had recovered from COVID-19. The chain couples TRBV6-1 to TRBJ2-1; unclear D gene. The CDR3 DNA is TGTGCCAGCAGTGAAGCTAGCTCCTACAATGAGCAGTTCTTC. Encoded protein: CASSEASSYNEQFF.